This T cell receptor beta chain was sequenced in a study of immune evolution from preneoplasia to lung adenocarcinoma (dated by TCRdb to the early 2020s). As for the study more broadly: HLA loss of heterozygosity was observed in approximately 7%, 15% and 30% of AIS, MIA and ADC lesions, respectively, and was not observed in any AAH lesions. The study combined immune gene expression, TCR sequencing and multiplex immunofluorescence to profile immune contexture across lung adenocarcinoma precursors and invasive adenocarcinoma. Resected precursor lesions (AAH, AIS, MIA) and invasive adenocarcinomas were each compared against paired morphologically normal lung tissue. The sample size depended on which specimens were available, not on a prior power calculation. The immune data were integrated with whole exome sequencing and methylation data obtained from the same cohort of nodules. In total, the cohort included some 55 patients with pulmonary nodules, all of whom underwent surgical resection. The TCR sequencing data were obtained from around 51 patients. According to the study, around 110 samples went through TCR sequencing. POLYSOLVER was used to infer Class I HLA alleles from exome data, and LOHHLA was used to detect allele-specific HLA loss.

Results the study describes overall, beyond this receptor: Normal lung had the highest top T cell clone frequencies, which appeared to decline progressively from AAH through AIS, MIA and invasive adenocarcinoma. Compared with EGFR-mutant or double wild-type lesions, KRAS-mutant nodules had the highest T cell clonality. Findings were based on association rather than direct causation; larger cohorts with long-term follow-up and longitudinal biopsies were deemed needed. Normal lung showed the highest clonality, whereas later-stage lesions appeared to have higher T cell density and diversity but lower clonality. Because all patients came from Japan and China, whether the findings apply to Western populations was uncertain.

Remarks on this clone: Its antigen remains unidentified. Base-call qualities are not available, and no considerably larger clone is one nucleotide away.

The immunoSEQ hsTCRbeta Kit was used to sequence TCR beta CDR3 regions from DNA. The source study handled its data this way. The ImmunoSEQ Analyzer was used to analyse the TCR sequencing data. T cell clonality was calculated on productive rearrangements as 1 minus Pielou's evenness. The inverse Simpson index, applied to productive templates, was used to measure T cell diversity. T cell density was defined as TCR beta template counts normalized to usable DNA, with usable DNA estimated by amplifying and sequencing housekeeping genes. Two-sided Kruskal-Wallis tests were used to compare TCR metrics between histologic stages. Drawn from immuneACCESS, this table holds only the in-frame rearrangements with V and J called that TCRdb kept. Clones are partly lost; checked studies trace under half to an unresolved V gene and leave the rest unexplained. That table supplies the V and J calls and clone size; D and trimming were determined from the DNA. This sample holds 4,000 to 4,500 clones; around 83% were observed only once. The ten largest clonotypes hold roughly 2.9% of the sample.

The CDR3 starts with the cysteine, ends with the phenylalanine, and has 12 residues. Just the 36-base CDR3 DNA is kept, in frame starting at base 1. CDR1 and CDR2, looked up from the germline V gene, are MGHDK and SYGVNS. The patients had resection in Japan or China between about 2013 and 2017. Two lung cancer pathologists independently reviewed H&E slides to confirm the histologic diagnosis of every case. Macro-dissection after pathologic assessment enriched premalignant or tumor cells for nucleic acid extraction. DNA was isolated from FFPE tissue using the AllPrep DNA/RNA FFPE Kit. Material for sequencing was FFPE minimally invasive lung adenocarcinoma tissue. This specimen's cell subset or site label, per the study, means: micro-invasive lung adenocarcinoma (MIA). The sequence links TRBV25-1 to TRBJ2-5; there is no confident call for the D gene. The J call may be wrong; the DNA end is better matched by TRBJ2-7. The receptor comes from a person aged 60 to 70 with lung adenocarcinoma. The nucleotide sequence reads as follows: TGTGCCAGCAGTGATTCCGGAGACGAGCAGTACTTC. Its protein is CASSDSGDEQYF.